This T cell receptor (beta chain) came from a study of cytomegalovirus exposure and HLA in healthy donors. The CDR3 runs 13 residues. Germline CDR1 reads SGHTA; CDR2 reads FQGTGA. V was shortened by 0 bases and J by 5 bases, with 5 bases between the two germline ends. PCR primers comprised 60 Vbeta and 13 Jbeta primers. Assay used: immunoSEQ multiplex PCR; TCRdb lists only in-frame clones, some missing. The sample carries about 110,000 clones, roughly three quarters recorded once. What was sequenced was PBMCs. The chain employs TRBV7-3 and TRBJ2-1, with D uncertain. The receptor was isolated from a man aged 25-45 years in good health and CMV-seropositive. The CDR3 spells CASSLTPDNEQFF. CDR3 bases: TGTGCCAGCAGCTTAACTCCAGACAATGAGCAGTTCTTC.